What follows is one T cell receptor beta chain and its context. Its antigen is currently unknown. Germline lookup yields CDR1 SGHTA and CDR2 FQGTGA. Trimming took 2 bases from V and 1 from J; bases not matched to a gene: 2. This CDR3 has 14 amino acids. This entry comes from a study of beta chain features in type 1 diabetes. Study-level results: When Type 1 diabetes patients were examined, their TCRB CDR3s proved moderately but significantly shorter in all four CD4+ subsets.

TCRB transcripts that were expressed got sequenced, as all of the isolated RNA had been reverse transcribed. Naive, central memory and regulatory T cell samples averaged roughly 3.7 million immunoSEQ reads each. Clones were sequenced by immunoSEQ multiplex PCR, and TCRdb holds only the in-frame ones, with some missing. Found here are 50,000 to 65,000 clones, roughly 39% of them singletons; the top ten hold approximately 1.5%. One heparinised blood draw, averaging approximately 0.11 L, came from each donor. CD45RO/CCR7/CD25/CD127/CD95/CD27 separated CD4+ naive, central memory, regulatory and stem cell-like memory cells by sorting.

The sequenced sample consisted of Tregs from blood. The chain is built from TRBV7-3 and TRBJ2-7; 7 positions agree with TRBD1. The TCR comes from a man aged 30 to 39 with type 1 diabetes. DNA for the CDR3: TGTGCCAGCAGCTTAGGGGGACAGTCCTACGAGCAGTACTTC. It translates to CASSLGGQSYEQYF.